Below, one TCR beta chain is given with its context. Unmatched junction bases numbered 2, after V lost 2 bases and J lost 1 base. The CDR3 covers 15 residues. CDR1 and CDR2 from the germline V gene are MNHEY and SMNVEV (reference sequence). The study extracted total RNA from unfractionated whole blood. TCRdb re-derived calls from the 5' RACE reads in MiXCR, one entry per CDR3 protein. The repertoire has 100,000 to 120,000 distinct CDR3 sequences, around a fifth of them found once; the top ten carry approximately 2.6%. The data were obtained in a study of human T cells and chemical hapten exposure. The TCR originated in a human donor in good health. V gene TRBV27 combines with J gene TRBJ1-1, with 9 nucleotides matching TRBD1. CDR3 residues: CASSLRGQGNTEAFF. The CDR3 DNA sequence: TGTGCCAGCAGTTTAAGGGGACAGGGGAACACTGAAGCTTTCTTT.